Presented here are 11 T cell receptor beta chains from one specimen sequenced in a study of T-cell memory formation after mild COVID-19. TCRdb itself ran the 5' RACE reads through MiXCR, one entry per CDR3 protein. The table includes more than 350,000 distinct CDR3 sequences, more than 20% detected once. Sequencing was performed on PBMCs or a T cell subset sorted from them (not recorded which). These receptor sequences come from an adult woman who had mild COVID-19 (a few samples of this study predate the infection). Cell type and time point are not known.

V and J are TRBV12-3 or TRBV12-4 and TRBJ2-7, with 10 bases that match TRBD1. The junction had 7 bases not matched to a gene; V was cut back by 5 bases and J by 3 bases. The CDR3 spans 15 residues. As DNA, the CDR3 is TGTGCCAGCAGTCGCCGGGACAGGGGCATCTACGAGCAGTACTTC. Amino acid sequence: CASSRRDRGIYEQYF.

V gene TRBV5-1 combines with J gene TRBJ2-1; 9 bases line up with TRBD1. J gave up 4 bases and V 6 bases, and 5 bases lay outside the gene matches. Germline V lookup: CDR1 SGHRS, CDR2 YFSETQ. CDR3 size: 14 residues. This chain's CDR3 is CASMGQGIYNEQFF. The CDR3 DNA follows: TGCGCCAGCATGGGACAGGGAATATACAATGAGCAGTTCTTC. The full variable domain, its missing parts supplied by reference TRBV5-1 and TRBJ2-1, is KAGVTQTPRYLIKTRGQQVTLSCSPISGHRSVSWYQQTPGQGLQFLFEYFSETQRNKGNFPGRFSGRQFSNSRSEMNVSTLELGDSALYLCASMGQGIYNEQFFGPGTRLTVL.

V gene TRBV9 combines with J gene TRBJ2-5; D possibly corresponds to TRBD2 (6 bases). Germline V CDR1 and CDR2: SGDLS, YYNGEE. The V end was cut by 0 bases, the J end by 5 bases, with 14 bases between. The CDR3 is made up of 15 amino acids. The CDR3 bases are TGTGCCAGCAGCGTAGATAGCCGGGGGTGGGAGACCCAGTACTTC. This translates into CASSVDSRGWETQYF.

V is TRBV29-1 and J is TRBJ2-5; D may be TRBD1 (6 bases). CDR3 length: 15 amino acids. Germline-derived CDR1 and CDR2 are SQVTM and ANQGSEA. V lost 2 bases to trimming and J lost 5 bases, with 18 bases between them. CDR3 DNA sequence: TGCAGCGTTGAAATTATAGGAGTAAGGGGGGAGACCCAGTACTTC. It specifies CSVEIIGVRGETQYF.

A few counts support this clonotype. The rearrangement links TRBV5-1 to TRBJ2-7; D is unresolved. This CDR3 region has 13 residues. With 0 bases removed from V and 2 bases from J, the gap between germline ends came to 6 bases. Germline V gene data show CDR1 as SGHRS and CDR2 as YFSETQ. The chain's CDR3 is CASSLGVAYEQYF. The CDR3 DNA reads TGCGCCAGCAGCTTGGGAGTTGCCTACGAGCAGTACTTC.

This clonotype turned up a few times. The rearrangement uses TRBV30 and TRBJ1-5; D call uncertain. Between the trimmed V and J ends, which lost 5 bases and 3 bases, there was a span of 14 bases. CDR1 and CDR2 (germline): GTSNPN, SVGIG (reference sequence). This CDR3 region has 14 residues. The CDR3, as DNA: TGTGCCTGGTGTCCCGGGAATTCCAATCAGCCCCAGCATTTT. Protein: CAWCPGNSNQPQHF.

DNA for the CDR3: TGCGCCAGCAGCCAGACCGGGACAGGGAGCTCCTACGAGCAGTACTTC. Encoded protein: CASSQTGTGSSYEQYF. The rearrangement joins TRBV4-1 to TRBJ2-7; 9 bases are a match to TRBD1. This CDR3 contains 16 residues. Per germline, CDR1 MGHRA and CDR2 YSYEKL. J was trimmed by 0 bases and V by 3 bases; bases with no gene match: 6.

The V gene is TRBV5-1, the J gene TRBJ1-2; 7 bases are a match to TRBD1. The J segment lost 4 bases and the V segment lost 0 bases, leaving 12 bases of the junction unmatched. Per germline, CDR1 SGHRS and CDR2 YFSETQ. The CDR3 contains 17 residues. The CDR3 DNA reads TGCGCCAGCAGCTTGGAGCCTGGGGCAGGGGGTGTCTATGGCTACACCTTC. Amino acids: CASSLEPGAGGVYGYTF.

This clonotype has more than one count but fewer than ten. The chain uses TRBV27 and TRBJ1-1; D not certain. Germline V CDR1 and CDR2: MNHEY, SMNVEV (reference sequence). The CDR3 spans 13 residues. Trimming took off 7 bases at V and 4 bases at J, with 13 bases between the two ends. The CDR3 nucleotides are TGTGCCAGCACTGGTCTCGTGGGCACTGAAGCTTTCTTT. The encoded protein is CASTGLVGTEAFF.

V and J are TRBV5-6 and TRBJ2-4; D call uncertain. The germline V gene has CDR1 SGHDT and CDR2 YYEEEE. The V gene lost 1 base and the J gene lost 8 bases, with 13 bases spanning the gap. This CDR3 contains 14 residues. CDR3 sequence (DNA): TGTGCCAGCAGCTTGTCTAGGGTTTGGGACATTCAGTACTTC. Amino acids: CASSLSRVWDIQYF.

This CDR3 is CASNGRGRNQPQHF. CDR3 sequence (DNA): TGCGCCAGCAATGGGAGGGGGCGCAATCAGCCCCAGCATTTT. The chain employs TRBV10-2 and TRBJ1-5; 7 nucleotides match TRBD1. Germline V gene sequence: CDR1 WSHSY, CDR2 SAAADI. Losses at the gene ends were 7 bases for V and 2 bases for J; bases not matched to a gene: 5. There are 14 residues in the CDR3.